This entry concerns a single T cell receptor beta chain. Sample-barcoded 5' priming and a J-beta primer mix drove a second PCR of roughly 7 to 11 cycles. TCRdb fed the 5' RACE reads into MiXCR, producing one record per CDR3 protein. The data contain fewer than 1,000,000 distinct CDR3 sequences, about half of them singletons. The CDR3 totals 14 residues. V was cut by 4 bases and J by 2 bases, with 11 bases left in between. The data originate from a study of blood T cells in healthy people across ages. Specimen: blood. This sequence joins TRBV12-3 or TRBV12-4 and TRBJ2-5; maybe TRBD1 (6 bases). The TCR was taken from a man aged 80 or over in good health. DNA for the CDR3: TGTGCCAGCAGTTGGGACATTCATCAAGAGACCCAGTACTTC. Protein product: CASSWDIHQETQYF.